The 2 T cell receptor beta chains listed next were all sequenced from one sample in a study of control samples from healthy donors and cancer patients. The method was immunoSEQ multiplex PCR; TCRdb's version includes in-frame clones alone and lacks a portion of them. This sample carries around 130,000 clones, approximately 90% of them seen once, and the ten largest clones take about 3.2%. Sequencing was carried out using blood. The source is a man aged 50-59 years in good health.

The chain employs TRBV19 and TRBJ2-4; D is ambiguous. The germline V gene encodes CDR1 LNHDA and CDR2 SQIVND (reference sequence). This CDR3 region has 14 residues. V was trimmed by 7 bases and J by 0 bases, leaving 10 bases between them. CDR3 loop: CASTADRAKNIQYF. The DNA for the CDR3 is TGTGCCAGTACCGCGGATAGAGCCAAAAACATTCAGTACTTC.

The V call is TRBV5-8, the J call TRBJ2-3; TRBD1 agrees at 7 bases. Germline V gives CDR1 SGHTS, CDR2 YDEGEE. Germline trimming cut 0 bases from V and 2 bases from J; bases unmatched to any gene: 3. The CDR3 is 15 residues long. The CDR3, as DNA: TGTGCCAGCAGCTTGGAGGGACAGACCACAGATACGCAGTATTTT. This sequence encodes CASSLEGQTTDTQYF. The full variable domain, with the rest looked up from reference TRBV5-8 and TRBJ2-3, is EAGVTQSPTHLIKTRGQQATLRCSPISGHTSVYWYQQALGLGLQFLLWYDEGEERNRGNFPPRFSGRQFPNYSSELNVNALELEDSALYLCASSLEGQTTDTQYFGPGTRLTVL.